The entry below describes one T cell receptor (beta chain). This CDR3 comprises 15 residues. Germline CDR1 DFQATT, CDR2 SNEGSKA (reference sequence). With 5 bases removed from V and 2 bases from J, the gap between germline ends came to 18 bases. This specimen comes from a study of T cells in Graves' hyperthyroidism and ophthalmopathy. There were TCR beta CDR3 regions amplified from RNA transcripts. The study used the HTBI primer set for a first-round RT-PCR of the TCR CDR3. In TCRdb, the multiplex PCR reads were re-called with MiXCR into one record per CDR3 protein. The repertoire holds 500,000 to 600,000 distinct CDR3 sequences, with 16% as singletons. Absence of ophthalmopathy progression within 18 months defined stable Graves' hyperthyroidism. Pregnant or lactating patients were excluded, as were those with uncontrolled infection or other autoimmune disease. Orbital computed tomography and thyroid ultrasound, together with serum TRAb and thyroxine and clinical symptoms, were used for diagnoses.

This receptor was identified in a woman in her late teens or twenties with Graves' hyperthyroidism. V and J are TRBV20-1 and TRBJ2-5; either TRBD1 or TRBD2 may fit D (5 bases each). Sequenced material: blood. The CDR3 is CSAGRDGEIQETQYF. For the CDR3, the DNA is TGCAGTGCTGGAAGGGACGGAGAAATACAAGAGACCCAGTACTTC.